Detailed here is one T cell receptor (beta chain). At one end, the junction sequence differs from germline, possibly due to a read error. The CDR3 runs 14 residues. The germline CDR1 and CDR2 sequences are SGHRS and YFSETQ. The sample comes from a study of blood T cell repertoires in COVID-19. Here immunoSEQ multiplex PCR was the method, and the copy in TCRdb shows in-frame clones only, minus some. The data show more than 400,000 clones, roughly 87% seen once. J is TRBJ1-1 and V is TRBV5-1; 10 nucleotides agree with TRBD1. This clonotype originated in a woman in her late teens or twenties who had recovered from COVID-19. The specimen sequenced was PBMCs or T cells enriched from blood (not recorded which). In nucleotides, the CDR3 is TGCGCCAGCACCTTGACAGGGGGCAACACTGAAGCTTTCTTT. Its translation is CASTLTGGNTEAFF. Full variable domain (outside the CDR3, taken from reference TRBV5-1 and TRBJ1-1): KAGVTQTPRYLIKTRGQQVTLSCSPISGHRSVSWYQQTPGQGLQFLFEYFSETQRNKGNFPGRFSGRQFSNSRSEMNVSTLELGDSALYLCASTLTGGNTEAFFGQGTRLTVV.